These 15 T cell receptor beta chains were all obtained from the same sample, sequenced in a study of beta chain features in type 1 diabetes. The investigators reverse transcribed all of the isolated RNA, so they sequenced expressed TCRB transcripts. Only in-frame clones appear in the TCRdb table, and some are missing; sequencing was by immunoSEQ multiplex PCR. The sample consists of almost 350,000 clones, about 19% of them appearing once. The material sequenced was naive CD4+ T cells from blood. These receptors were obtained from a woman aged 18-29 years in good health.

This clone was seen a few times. The CDR3: CASSTGHLSSYNEQFF. The CDR3 DNA sequence: TGTGCCAGCAGCACCGGACACCTGAGCTCCTACAATGAGCAGTTCTTC. This rearrangement joins TRBV7-3 to TRBJ2-1; the D gene is possibly TRBD1 (5 bases). Germline lookup yields CDR1 SGHTA and CDR2 FQGTGA. CDR3 length: 16 residues. V was shortened by 5 bases and J by 0 bases, with 14 bases between the two germline ends.

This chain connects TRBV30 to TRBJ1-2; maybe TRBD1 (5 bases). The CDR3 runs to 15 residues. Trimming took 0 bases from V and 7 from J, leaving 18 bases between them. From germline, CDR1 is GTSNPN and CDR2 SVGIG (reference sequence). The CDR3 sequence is CAWSVRGLPRGGYTF. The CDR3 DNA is TGTGCCTGGAGTGTCCGGGGACTTCCGAGAGGTGGCTACACCTTC.

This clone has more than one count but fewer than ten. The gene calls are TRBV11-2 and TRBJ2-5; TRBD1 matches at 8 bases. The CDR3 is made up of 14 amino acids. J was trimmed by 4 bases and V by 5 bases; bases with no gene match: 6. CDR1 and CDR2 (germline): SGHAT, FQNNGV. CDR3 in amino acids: CASSAQGGGETQYF. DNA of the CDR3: TGTGCCAGCAGCGCACAGGGGGGAGGAGAGACCCAGTACTTC.

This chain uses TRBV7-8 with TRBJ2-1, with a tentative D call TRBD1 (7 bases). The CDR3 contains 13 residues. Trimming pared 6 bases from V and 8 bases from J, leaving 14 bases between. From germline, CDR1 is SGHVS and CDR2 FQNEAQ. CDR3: CASRYRGGDEQFF. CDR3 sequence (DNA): TGTGCCAGCAGGTACAGGGGAGGCGATGAGCAGTTCTTC.

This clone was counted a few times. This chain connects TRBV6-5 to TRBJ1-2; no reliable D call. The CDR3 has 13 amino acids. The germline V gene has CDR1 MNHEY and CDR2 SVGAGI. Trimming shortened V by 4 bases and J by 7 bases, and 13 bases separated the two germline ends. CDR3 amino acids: CASSLTAAGGYTF. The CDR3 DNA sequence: TGTGCCAGCAGTTTAACGGCGGCGGGTGGCTACACCTTC.

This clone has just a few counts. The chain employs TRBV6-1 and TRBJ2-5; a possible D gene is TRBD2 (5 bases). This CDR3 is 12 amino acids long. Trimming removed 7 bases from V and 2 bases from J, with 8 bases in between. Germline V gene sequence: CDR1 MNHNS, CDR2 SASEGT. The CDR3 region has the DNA TGTGCCAGCACGTGGAGGCAAGAGACCCAGTACTTC. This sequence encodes CASTWRQETQYF.

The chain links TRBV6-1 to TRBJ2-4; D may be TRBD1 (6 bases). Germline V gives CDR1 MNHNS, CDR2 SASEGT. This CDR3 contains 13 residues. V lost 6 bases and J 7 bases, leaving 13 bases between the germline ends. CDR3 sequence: CASSTGLTNIQYF. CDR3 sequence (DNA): TGTGCCAGCAGCACAGGGTTGACCAACATTCAGTACTTC.

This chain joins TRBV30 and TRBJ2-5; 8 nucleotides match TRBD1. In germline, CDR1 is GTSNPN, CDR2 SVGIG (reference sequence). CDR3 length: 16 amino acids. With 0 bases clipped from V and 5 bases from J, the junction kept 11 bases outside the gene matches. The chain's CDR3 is CAWSVLGRGLGETQYF. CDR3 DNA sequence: TGTGCCTGGAGTGTTCTCGGCAGGGGGCTGGGGGAGACCCAGTACTTC.

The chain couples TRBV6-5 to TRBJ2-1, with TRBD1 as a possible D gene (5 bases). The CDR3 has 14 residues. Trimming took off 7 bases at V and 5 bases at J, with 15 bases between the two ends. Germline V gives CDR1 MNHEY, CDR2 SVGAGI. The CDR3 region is CASTSNDRNNEQFF. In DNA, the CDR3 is TGTGCCAGCACCTCCAACGACAGAAACAATGAGCAGTTCTTC.

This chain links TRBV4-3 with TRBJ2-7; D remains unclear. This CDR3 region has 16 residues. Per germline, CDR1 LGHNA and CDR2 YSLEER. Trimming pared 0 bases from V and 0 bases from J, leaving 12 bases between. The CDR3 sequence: CASSQDLGWSSYEQYF. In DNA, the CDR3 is TGCGCCAGCAGCCAAGATCTGGGCTGGTCCTCCTACGAGCAGTACTTC.

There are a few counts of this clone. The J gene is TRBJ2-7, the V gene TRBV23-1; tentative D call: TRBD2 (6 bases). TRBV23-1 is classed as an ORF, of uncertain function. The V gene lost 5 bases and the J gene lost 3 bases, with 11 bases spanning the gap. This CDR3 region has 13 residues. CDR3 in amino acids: CASSTGTYYEQYF. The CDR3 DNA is TGCGCCAGCAGTACCGGGACTTACTACGAGCAGTACTTC.

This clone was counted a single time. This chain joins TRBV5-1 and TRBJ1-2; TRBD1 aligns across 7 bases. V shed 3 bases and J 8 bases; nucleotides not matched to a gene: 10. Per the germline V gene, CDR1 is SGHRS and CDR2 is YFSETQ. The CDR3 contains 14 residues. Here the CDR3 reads CASSSGTAEGGYTF. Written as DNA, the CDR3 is TGCGCCAGCAGCTCCGGGACAGCCGAAGGCGGCTACACCTTC.

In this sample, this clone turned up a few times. The chain's CDR3 is CASSPRGTDTQYF. The CDR3 bases are TGTGCCAGCAGTCCCAGGGGCACAGATACGCAGTATTTT. The V and J genes are TRBV6-5 and TRBJ2-3, with D possibly being TRBD1 (5 bases). Germline lookup yields CDR1 MNHEY and CDR2 SVGAGI. This CDR3 has 13 amino acids. V was pared by 5 bases and J by 1 base, with 7 bases between.

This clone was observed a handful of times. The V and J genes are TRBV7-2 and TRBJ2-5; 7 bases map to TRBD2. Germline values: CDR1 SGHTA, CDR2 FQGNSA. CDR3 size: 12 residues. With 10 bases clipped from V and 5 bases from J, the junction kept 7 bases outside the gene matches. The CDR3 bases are TGTGCCACCCGGCCCGGGGGGGAGACCCAGTACTTC. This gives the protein CATRPGGETQYF.

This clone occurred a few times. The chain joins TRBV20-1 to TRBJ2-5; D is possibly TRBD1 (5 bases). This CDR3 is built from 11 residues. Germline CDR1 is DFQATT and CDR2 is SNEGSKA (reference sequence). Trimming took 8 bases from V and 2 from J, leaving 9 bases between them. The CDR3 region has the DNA TGCAGTCACCACAGGCAAGAGACCCAGTACTTC. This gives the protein CSHHRQETQYF.